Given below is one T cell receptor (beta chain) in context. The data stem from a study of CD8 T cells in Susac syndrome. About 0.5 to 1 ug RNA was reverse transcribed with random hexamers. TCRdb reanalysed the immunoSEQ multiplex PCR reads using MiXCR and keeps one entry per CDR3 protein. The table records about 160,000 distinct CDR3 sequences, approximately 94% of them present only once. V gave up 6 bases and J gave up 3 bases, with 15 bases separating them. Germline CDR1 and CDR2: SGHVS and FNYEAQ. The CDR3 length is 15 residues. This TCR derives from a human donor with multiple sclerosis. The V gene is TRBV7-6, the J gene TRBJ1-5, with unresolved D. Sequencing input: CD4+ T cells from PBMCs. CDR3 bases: TGTGCCAGCAGTCTCCAAAGTGGACTCAATCAGCCCCAGCATTTT. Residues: CASSLQSGLNQPQHF.